The 17 T cell receptor beta chains presented below share a single source sample, sequenced in a study of T cells in tumors after PD-1 blockade. Only in-frame clones appear in the TCRdb table, and some are missing; sequencing was by immunoSEQ multiplex PCR. Seen here are around 45,000 clones, under 85% observed once, and the top ten hold 7.5% to 9.5%. Sequenced material: PBMCs, taken before anti-PD-1 therapy. These receptors all stem from a human donor with advanced basal cell or squamous cell carcinoma (not recorded which).

This chain joins TRBV11-3 and TRBJ2-5; D unclear. V lost 5 bases, J lost 4 bases, and 11 bases lay in between. Germline CDR1 SGHNT, CDR2 YENEEA. The CDR3 loop spans 13 amino acids. This chain's CDR3 is CASSPRPRETQYF. DNA for the CDR3: TGTGCCAGCAGCCCAAGGCCCAGAGAGACCCAGTACTTC.

V gene TRBV20-1 combines with J gene TRBJ2-1; a weak D match, TRBD1 (6 bases). Trimming took 6 bases from V and 7 from J, leaving 10 bases between them. The CDR3 contains 11 residues. Germline V gives CDR1 DFQATT, CDR2 SNEGSKA (reference sequence). CDR3 sequence reads: CSAPRGNEQFF. As DNA, the CDR3 is TGCAGTGCCCCCAGGGGTAATGAGCAGTTCTTC.

The table lists this clone with a count of one. The chain couples TRBV9 to TRBJ2-1; 9 nucleotides agree with TRBD2. The CDR3 runs to 16 residues. Per the germline V gene, CDR1 is SGDLS and CDR2 is YYNGEE. Trimming took 3 bases from V and 7 from J; bases not matched to a gene: 11. The chain's CDR3 is CASSASSGTTGNEQFF. Written as DNA, the CDR3 is TGTGCCAGCAGCGCATCTAGCGGGACAACTGGAAATGAGCAGTTCTTC.

This clone came up a few times. The rearrangement uses TRBV9 and TRBJ1-4; 7 bases are shared with TRBD1. The CDR3 covers 15 residues. Trimming took 1 base from V and 5 from J; bases not matched to a gene: 5. Germline loops: CDR1 SGDLS, CDR2 YYNGEE. CDR3 residues: CASSVWAGGNEKLFF. The CDR3 region has the DNA TGTGCCAGCAGCGTATGGGCAGGGGGAAATGAAAAACTGTTTTTT.

The chain has TRBV5-4 and TRBJ2-1; D unclear. Trimming removed 3 bases from V and 0 bases from J, with 13 bases in between. In germline, CDR1 is SGHNT, CDR2 YYREEE (reference sequence). The CDR3 contains 16 residues. The CDR3 sequence is CASSSPTESSYNEQFF. CDR3 in DNA: TGTGCCAGCAGCTCTCCTACCGAGAGCTCCTACAATGAGCAGTTCTTC.

This chain connects TRBV6-4 to TRBJ2-7; D is perhaps TRBD1 (5 bases). Germline V CDR1 and CDR2: MRHNA, SNTAGT. The germline V and J ends were trimmed by 6 bases and 2 bases, with 17 bases remaining between them. CDR3 length: 15 residues. This chain's CDR3 is CASRHCRKGAYEQYF. The DNA of the CDR3 is TGTGCCAGCAGACACTGCAGGAAAGGGGCCTACGAGCAGTACTTC.

The CDR3 DNA reads TGTGCCAGCAGCCAAGGGACTAGCGGGGGGTACGAGCAGTACTTC. Encoded protein: CASSQGTSGGYEQYF. This chain joins TRBV4-2 and TRBJ2-7, with 14 bases that match TRBD2. The junction had 0 bases not matched to a gene; V was cut back by 1 base and J by 4 bases. There are 15 residues in the CDR3. Germline V CDR1 and CDR2: LGHNA, YNFKEQ.

The chain carries TRBV19 and TRBJ1-6; tentatively, D is TRBD1 (5 bases). Germline assignment: CDR1 LNHDA and CDR2 SQIVND (reference sequence). The V end lost 2 bases, the J end lost 9 bases, and 17 bases lay between the germline ends. This CDR3 contains 16 residues. CDR3 loop: CASSITGTSPGSPLHF. CDR3 sequence (DNA): TGTGCCAGTAGTATAACCGGGACCTCCCCGGGTTCACCCCTCCACTTT.

The chain employs TRBV7-6 and TRBJ2-1; D remains ambiguous. Germline V gives CDR1 SGHVS, CDR2 FNYEAQ. V dropped 0 bases and J dropped 2 bases, with 11 bases sitting between them. The CDR3 loop spans 16 amino acids. This chain's CDR3 is CASSLALNHPYNEQFF. The CDR3 region has the DNA TGTGCCAGCAGCTTAGCGTTGAACCACCCCTACAATGAGCAGTTCTTC. The variable domain in full, with the rest retrieved from reference TRBV7-6 and TRBJ2-1, is GAGVSQSPRYKVTKRGQDVALRCDPISGHVSLYWYRQALGQGPEFLTYFNYEAQQDKSGLPNDRFSAERPEGSISTLTIQRTEQRDSAMYRCASSLALNHPYNEQFFGPGTRLTVL.

The V and J genes are TRBV3-1 (or the pseudogene TRBV3-2) and TRBJ1-5; no reliable D call. The V gene lost 0 bases and the J gene lost 7 bases, with 10 bases spanning the gap. The CDR3 has 14 amino acids. The germline gives CDR1 LGHDT, CDR2 YNNKEL (reference sequence). The CDR3 coding sequence is TGTGCCAGCAGCCAAGACTCCACCACGCAGCCCCAGCATTTT. Residues: CASSQDSTTQPQHF.

V is TRBV10-2 and J is TRBJ2-3, with TRBD1 matching over 8 bases. Trimming cost V 6 bases and J 2 bases; bases outside gene matches: 1. This CDR3 is 13 amino acids long. The germline V gene has CDR1 WSHSY and CDR2 SAAADI. CDR3 in DNA: TGCGCCAGCAGGGACAGGGTCACAGATACGCAGTATTTT. Translation gives CASRDRVTDTQYF.

The sample holds a few counts of this clone. The rearrangement links TRBV3-1 (or the pseudogene TRBV3-2) to TRBJ2-7; D remains ambiguous. The length of the CDR3 is 14 residues. Trimming left V 3 bases short and J 0 bases short, with 9 bases between. Germline CDR1 LGHDT, CDR2 YNNKEL (reference sequence). CDR3 coding DNA: TGTGCCAGCAGCCATACAGAGAGCTCCTACGAGCAGTACTTC. Its translation: CASSHTESSYEQYF.

The chain is built from TRBV7-9 and TRBJ2-5, with D uncertain. V was cut by 2 bases and J by 5 bases, with 15 bases left in between. This CDR3 has 15 amino acids. The germline V gene encodes CDR1 SEHNR and CDR2 FQNEAQ (reference sequence). CDR3 amino acids: CASSLSRRGLETQYF. CDR3 nucleotide sequence: TGTGCCAGCAGCTTAAGCAGGCGTGGCCTGGAGACCCAGTACTTC. The full variable domain, with the rest looked up from reference TRBV7-9 and TRBJ2-5, is DTGVSQNPRHKITKRGQNVTFRCDPISEHNRLYWYRQTLGQGPEFLTYFQNEAQLEKSRLLSDRFSAERPKGSFSTLEIQRTEQGDSAMYLCASSLSRRGLETQYFGPGTRLLVL.

The CDR3 is CASSLGGREQFF. CDR3 in DNA: TGTGCCAGCAGTTTGGGCGGTCGTGAGCAGTTCTTC. The chain is built from TRBV28 and TRBJ2-1, with unresolved D. CDR1 MDHEN and CDR2 SYDVKM come from the germline V gene. Trimming removed 3 bases at V and 9 bases at J, with 9 bases between. The CDR3 covers 12 residues.

V is TRBV5-1 and J is TRBJ2-7, with D possibly being TRBD2 (5 bases). V lost 4 bases and J lost 3, with 11 bases in between. Per the germline V gene, CDR1 is SGHRS and CDR2 is YFSETQ. The CDR3 totals 13 residues. As DNA, the CDR3 is TGCGCCAGCAGCCTCCGGGAAGGCTACGAGCAGTACTTC. The encoded protein is CASSLREGYEQYF.

This chain connects TRBV19 to TRBJ2-2, with D perhaps matching TRBD1 (6 bases). The V gene lost 0 bases and the J gene lost 6 bases, with 11 bases spanning the gap. This CDR3 has 15 amino acids. Germline CDR1 LNHDA, CDR2 SQIVND (reference sequence). CDR3 protein: CASSIDRAGAGELFF. In nucleotides, the CDR3 is TGTGCCAGTAGTATAGATCGGGCAGGGGCCGGGGAGCTGTTTTTT.

The rearrangement uses TRBV19 and TRBJ2-7; 7 nucleotides agree with TRBD1. This CDR3 has 15 amino acids. Trimming at V came to 1 base and at J to 2 bases, leaving 5 bases not matched to a gene. Germline CDR1 is LNHDA and CDR2 is SQIVND (reference sequence). The chain's CDR3 is CASSIGGTVAYEQYF. Here the CDR3 DNA reads TGTGCCAGTAGTATAGGGGGGACAGTAGCCTACGAGCAGTACTTC.